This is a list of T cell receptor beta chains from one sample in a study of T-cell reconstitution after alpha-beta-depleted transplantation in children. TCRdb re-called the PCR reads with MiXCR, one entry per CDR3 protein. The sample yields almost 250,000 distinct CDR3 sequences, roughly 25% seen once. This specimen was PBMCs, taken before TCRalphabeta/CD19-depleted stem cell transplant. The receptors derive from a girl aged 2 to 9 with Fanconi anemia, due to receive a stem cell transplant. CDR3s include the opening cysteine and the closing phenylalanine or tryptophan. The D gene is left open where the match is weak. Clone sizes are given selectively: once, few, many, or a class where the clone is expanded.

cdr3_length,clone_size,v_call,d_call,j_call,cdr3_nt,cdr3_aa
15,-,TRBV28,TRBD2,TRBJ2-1,TGTGCCAGCAGTCATAGCGGGAGGCCAGGGAATGAGCAGTTCTTC,CASSHSGRPGNEQFF
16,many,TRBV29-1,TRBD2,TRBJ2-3,TGCAGCGTTGACGGGACTAGCGGGAGGTACACAGATACGCAGTATTTT,CSVDGTSGRYTDTQYF
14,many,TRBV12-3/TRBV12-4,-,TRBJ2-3,TGTGCCAGCAGTTTGATGGGAGTCACAGATACGCAGTATTTT,CASSLMGVTDTQYF
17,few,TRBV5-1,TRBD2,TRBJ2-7,TGCGCCAGCAGCTTGGGACTAGCGGGAGGACCGGGCTACGAGCAGTACTTC,CASSLGLAGGPGYEQYF
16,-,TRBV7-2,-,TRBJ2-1,TGTGCCAGCAGCTTAGGGCTTTCGGGGAGACACAATGAGCAGTTCTTC,CASSLGLSGRHNEQFF
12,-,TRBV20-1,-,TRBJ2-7,TGCAGTGCGTCGGTTTTAACCTACGAGCAGTACTTC,CSASVLTYEQYF
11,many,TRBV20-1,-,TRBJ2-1,TGCAGTGTAGGCGAGCGGGATGAGCAGTTCTTC,CSVGERDEQFF
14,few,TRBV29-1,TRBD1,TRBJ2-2,TGCAGCGTTGAAGGGGGACAGGGGATCGGGGAGCTGTTTTTT,CSVEGGQGIGELFF
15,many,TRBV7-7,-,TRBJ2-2,TGTGCCAGCAGTGGGGATTTTTCCAACACCGGGGAGCTGTTTTTT,CASSGDFSNTGELFF
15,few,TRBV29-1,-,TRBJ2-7,TGCAGCGTATCAAAGGGGGGACAGCTCTCCTACGAGCAGTACTTC,CSVSKGGQLSYEQYF
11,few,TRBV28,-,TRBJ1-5,TGTGCCAGCAGTTTCGACCAGCCCCAGCATTTT,CASSFDQPQHF
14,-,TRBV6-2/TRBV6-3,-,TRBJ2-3,TGTGCCAGCAGCCCTAGATGGGCCACAGATACGCAGTATTTT,CASSPRWATDTQYF
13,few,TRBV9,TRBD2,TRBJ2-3,TGTGCCAGCAACAGCGGGGGGGCTGATACGCAGTATTTT,CASNSGGADTQYF
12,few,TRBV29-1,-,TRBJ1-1,TGCAGCGGGATAAAGGGGCAGAATGAAGCTTTCTTT,CSGIKGQNEAFF
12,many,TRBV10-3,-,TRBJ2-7,TGTGCCAGCCGGCCCAGCTCCTACGAGCAGTACTTC,CASRPSSYEQYF
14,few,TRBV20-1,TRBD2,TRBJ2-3,TGCAGTGCTCCTAGCGGATTACGCACAGATACGCAGTATTTT,CSAPSGLRTDTQYF
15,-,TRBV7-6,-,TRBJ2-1,TGTGCCAGCAGCTTAGAAGGGGACTCCTACAATGAGCAGTTCTTC,CASSLEGDSYNEQFF
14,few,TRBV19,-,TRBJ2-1,TGTGCCAGTAGTCCGGAACTGATGTACAATGAGCAGTTCTTC,CASSPELMYNEQFF
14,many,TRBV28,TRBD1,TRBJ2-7,TGTGCCAGCAAAGGGACAGGGGGATTCAACGAGCAGTACTTC,CASKGTGGFNEQYF
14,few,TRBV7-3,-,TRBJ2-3,TGTGCCAGCAGCTTAACAGCAGACACAGATACGCAGTATTTT,CASSLTADTDTQYF
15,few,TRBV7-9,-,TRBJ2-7,TGTGCCAGCAGCCCGACGGGGTTGGGATGGTCCGAGCAGTACTTC,CASSPTGLGWSEQYF
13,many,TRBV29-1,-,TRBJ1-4,TGCAGCGTTAAGGGGCAGGTTAATGAAAAACTGTTTTTT,CSVKGQVNEKLFF
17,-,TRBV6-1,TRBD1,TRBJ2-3,TGTGCCAGCAGTGACTATTTCGGGACAGGGAACACAGATACGCAGTATTTT,CASSDYFGTGNTDTQYF
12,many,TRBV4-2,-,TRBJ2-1,TGTGCCAGCAGCCGTATCCCTGGTGAGCAGTTCTTC,CASSRIPGEQFF
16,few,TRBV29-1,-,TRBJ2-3,TGCAGCGTTGATGGGGGCGGACTCCGAACACTTGATACGCAGTATTTT,CSVDGGGLRTLDTQYF
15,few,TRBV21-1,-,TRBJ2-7,TGTGCCAGCGCATGCCGGTGGCGGAGGACCTACGAGCAGTACTTC,CASACRWRRTYEQYF
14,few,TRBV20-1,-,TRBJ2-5,TGCAGTGCGACTCAACAAGACAGCCAAGAGACCCAGTACTTC,CSATQQDSQETQYF
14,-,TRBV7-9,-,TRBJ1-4,TGTGCCATGGGCCCGGGGCCACTCCGCGAAAAACTGTTTTTT,CAMGPGPLREKLFF
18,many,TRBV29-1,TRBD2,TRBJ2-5,TGCAGCGTTGAAGAAGGGATCTGGACTAGCGGGAGGAGAGAGACCCAGTACTTC,CSVEEGIWTSGRRETQYF
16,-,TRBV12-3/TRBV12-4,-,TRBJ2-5,TGTGCCAGCAGTCCCGACCACCGACTAGTCCAAGAGACCCAGTACTTC,CASSPDHRLVQETQYF
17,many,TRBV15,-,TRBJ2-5,TGTGCCACCAGCAGAGCCGGGGGGCATGTCGTCAAAGAGACCCAGTACTTC,CATSRAGGHVVKETQYF
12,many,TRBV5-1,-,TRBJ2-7,TGCGCCAGCAGCTCCAGACATAACGAGCAGTACTTC,CASSSRHNEQYF
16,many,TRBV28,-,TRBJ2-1,TGTGCCAGCAGTTACTACCGATTGAACTTCTACAATGAGCAGTTCTTC,CASSYYRLNFYNEQFF
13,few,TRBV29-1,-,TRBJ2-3,TGCAGCGTGGCGGGACAGCTAACAGATACGCAGTATTTT,CSVAGQLTDTQYF
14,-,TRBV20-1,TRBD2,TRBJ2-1,TGCAGTGCTAATGGACTAGCGGACTACAATGAGCAGTTCTTC,CSANGLADYNEQFF
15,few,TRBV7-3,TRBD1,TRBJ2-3,TGTGCCAGCAGCCGAATTGACAGGGCAACAGATACGCAGTATTTT,CASSRIDRATDTQYF
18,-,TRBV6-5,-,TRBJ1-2,TGTGCCAGCAGTTACTCGAACTTACTCGTGGGAGCTAACTATGGCTACACCTTC,CASSYSNLLVGANYGYTF
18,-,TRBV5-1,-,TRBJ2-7,TGCGCCAGCAGCTTGGCTAGCGCGGGATCCTACGGGAGTTACGAGCAGTACTTC,CASSLASAGSYGSYEQYF
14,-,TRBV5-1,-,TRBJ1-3,TGCGCCAGCAGCTTGTACGGGGAGGGAAACACCATATATTTT,CASSLYGEGNTIYF
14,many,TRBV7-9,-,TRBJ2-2,TGTGCCAGCAGCTGGATCAGGGTAGCCGGGGAGCTGTTTTTT,CASSWIRVAGELFF
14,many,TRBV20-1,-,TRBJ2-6,TGCAGTGCTAGAATGGGCTCTGGGGCCAACGTCCTGACTTTC,CSARMGSGANVLTF
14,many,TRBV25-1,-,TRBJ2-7,TGTGCCAGCAGTTTTCAGGGGTTTTCCTACGAGCAGTACTTC,CASSFQGFSYEQYF
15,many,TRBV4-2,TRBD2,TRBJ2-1,TGTGCCAGCAGCCAAGACGGGACTAGCGTCAATGAGCAGTTCTTC,CASSQDGTSVNEQFF
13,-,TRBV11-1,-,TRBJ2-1,TGTGCCAGCAGCCTATACAAGGACAATGAGCAGTTCTTC,CASSLYKDNEQFF
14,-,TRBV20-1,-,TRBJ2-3,TGCAGTGCTAGTCCCAGCGGAGGCACAGATACGCAGTATTTT,CSASPSGGTDTQYF
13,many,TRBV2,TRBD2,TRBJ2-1,TGTGCCAGCAGGGGGACTAGCTGGAATGAGCAGTTCTTC,CASRGTSWNEQFF
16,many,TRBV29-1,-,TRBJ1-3,TGCAGCGTGGTACCGCGGGACCACCACTCTGGAAACACCATATATTTT,CSVVPRDHHSGNTIYF